This T cell receptor (beta chain) was recorded in a study of memory CD4+ T cells and cytomegalovirus serostatus. Study-level results: About 40% of the roughly 160 known CMV-associated TCRbeta sequences appeared in CD4+ memory.

Method: immunoSEQ multiplex PCR; TCRdb's copy keeps in-frame clones and lacks some. The sample includes roughly 86,000 clones, over 70% of them seen just once. Trimming removed 3 bases at V and 2 bases at J, with 10 bases between. Germline V gives CDR1 SNHLY, CDR2 FYNNEI. This CDR3 is 14 amino acids long. Comments on this clone: Its antigen is currently unknown.

The sort gate was single viable CD3+CD4+CD8-CD45RO+ cells for memory CD4+ T cells. The chain recombines TRBV2 with TRBJ1-1, with D uncertain. The TCR was taken from an adult in good health and CMV-seropositive. Input material: memory CD4+ T cells from blood. The CDR3 sequence is CASSDRIKNTEAFF. The CDR3 DNA follows: TGTGCCAGCAGTGATCGGATAAAAAACACTGAAGCTTTCTTT. The variable domain in full, with the rest retrieved from reference TRBV2 and TRBJ1-1, is EPEVTQTPSHQVTQMGQEVILRCVPISNHLYFYWYRQILGQKVEFLVSFYNNEISEKSEIFDDQFSVERPDGSNFTLKIRSTKLEDSAMYFCASSDRIKNTEAFFGQGTRLTVV.